A selection of T cell receptor beta chains follows, all from one sample in a study of identical twins. TCRdb analysed the 5' RACE reads with MiXCR anew, one entry per CDR3 protein. The sample contains 460,000 or so distinct CDR3 sequences, 14% of which appear only once. Separately, the same data were catalogued under a study of yellow fever vaccine responses in identical twins.

Material: CD4+ T cells sorted from blood. The source is a woman aged 18-29 years in good health. Both conserved end residues are part of each CDR3. The order of the fields is clone size, V gene, D gene, J gene, CDR3 protein, CDR3 DNA. D genes are given only for firm matches. Clone size appears in some rows only: once, few, many, or a class for an expanded clone.

few	TRBV18	.	TRBJ2-1	CASSPPIRGSWTPKQFF	TGTGCCAGCTCACCACCGATTCGAGGGAGTTGGACCCCTAAGCAGTTCTTC
many	TRBV28	TRBD2	TRBJ2-5	CASSLAGGPWETQYF	TGTGCCAGCAGTTTAGCGGGGGGGCCTTGGGAGACCCAGTACTTC
.	TRBV27	.	TRBJ1-4	CASSPFSATNEKLFF	TGTGCCAGCAGTCCCTTCTCGGCAACTAATGAAAAACTGTTTTTT
few	TRBV6-2/TRBV6-3	.	TRBJ2-2	CASRTNTGELFF	TGTGCCAGCCGGACCAACACCGGGGAGCTGTTTTTT
.	TRBV20-1	.	TRBJ1-6	CSARDEGYSPLHF	TGCAGTGCTAGAGACGAGGGGTACTCACCCCTCCACTTT
few	TRBV12-3/TRBV12-4	.	TRBJ2-7	CASSFHSREYF	TGTGCCAGCAGTTTCCACTCCCGGGAGTACTTC
.	TRBV20-1	.	TRBJ1-5	CSARRMLSNQPQHF	TGCAGTGCCCGACGTATGCTTAGCAATCAGCCCCAGCATTTT
.	TRBV28	.	TRBJ2-7	CASSSFNEQYF	TGTGCCAGCAGCTCCTTCAACGAGCAGTACTTC
.	TRBV3-1	.	TRBJ2-2	CASSQAPGGTGELFF	TGTGCCAGCAGCCAAGCCCCCGGGGGCACCGGGGAGCTGTTTTTT
few	TRBV12-3/TRBV12-4	.	TRBJ2-7	CASSLSNLGEQYF	TGTGCCAGCAGTTTAAGTAACCTCGGCGAGCAGTACTTC